This T cell receptor beta chain is drawn from a study of blood T cell repertoires in COVID-19. Overall study context: Collection of acute and convalescent COVID-19 samples took place in the United States, Italy and Spain. T cells, B-cell-depleted T cells, or PBMCs provided the cDNA or gDNA that served as material.

Germline-derived CDR1 and CDR2 are MNHEY and SVGEGT. V was clipped by 4 bases and J by 4 bases, with 23 bases between them. This CDR3 has 18 residues. Original methodology: How many nucleated cells were present was estimated from reference gene primer amplification. Generated by immunoSEQ multiplex PCR, the TCRdb table keeps only in-frame clones and is missing some. V and J calls and clone size are copied from that table; D and trimming were computed from the DNA. The table lists more than 200,000 clones, around four fifths of them singletons, with about 10% in the top ten. Enrollment of patients from Seattle took place during active infection, with longitudinal follow-up.

This sequence joins TRBV6-2 or TRBV6-3 and TRBJ1-5; D is unclear. This sequence was found in a woman over 75 with COVID-19, enrolled during active disease. What was sequenced was peripheral blood. CDR3 loop: CASSSLPTASALNQPQHF. The CDR3 coding sequence is TGTGCCAGCAGTTCACTCCCCACAGCTTCGGCTTTAAATCAGCCCCAGCATTTT.